Listed here are 22 T cell receptor beta chains from one sample, sequenced in a study of technical replicates of blood from several donors. Assay: immunoSEQ multiplex PCR; the TCRdb copy retains only in-frame clones and omits some. The sample includes tens of thousands of clones, roughly 90% of them seen just once. Sequenced input: T cells isolated from PBMCs. The receptor source for this set is a human donor in good health.

The genes are TRBV28 and TRBJ1-2; possibly TRBD1 for D (5 bases). V was cut by 5 bases and J by 3 bases, with 13 bases left in between. The CDR3 has 14 residues. CDR1 is MDHEN and CDR2 is SYDVKM in the germline V gene. The CDR3 loop is CASSGGARDYGYTF. DNA for the CDR3: TGTGCCAGCAGTGGAGGGGCTCGGGACTATGGCTACACCTTC.

V and J are TRBV20-1 and TRBJ1-2; D is undetermined. Trimming shortened V by 5 bases and J by 6 bases, and 10 bases separated the two germline ends. The CDR3 has 11 residues. Germline values: CDR1 DFQATT, CDR2 SNEGSKA (reference sequence). Here the CDR3 reads CSAEPGNGYTF. Here the CDR3 DNA reads TGCAGTGCTGAACCGGGGAATGGCTACACCTTC.

The chain employs TRBV5-6 and TRBJ1-2; 10 nucleotides line up with TRBD1. Looked up from germline, CDR1 is SGHDT and CDR2 is YYEEEE. CDR3 size: 17 residues. V shed 0 bases, J shed 5 bases, and the junction held 10 bases outside the gene matches. The CDR3 coding sequence is TGTGCCAGCAGCTTGGGGCTCCTTGGACAGGGGGAATATGGCTACACCTTC. It specifies CASSLGLLGQGEYGYTF.

The chain recombines TRBV5-4 with TRBJ2-2; the D gene is possibly TRBD1 (6 bases). Germline CDR1 SGHNT, CDR2 YYREEE (reference sequence). The CDR3 is 13 amino acids. Trimming cost V 9 bases and J 3 bases, with 12 bases left between them. The CDR3 is CATHRAYTGELFF. The DNA of the CDR3 is TGTGCCACCCACAGGGCATACACCGGGGAGCTGTTTTTT.

This chain uses TRBV25-1 with TRBJ2-3; 11 bases line up with TRBD1. The germline V gene has CDR1 MGHDK and CDR2 SYGVNS. V dropped 4 bases and J dropped 2; count of bases not matched to a gene: 2. The CDR3 consists of 15 residues. The DNA for the CDR3 is TGTGCCAGCAGTGGGACAGGGGGCTACACAGATACGCAGTATTTT. Protein sequence: CASSGTGGYTDTQYF.

This chain uses TRBV9 with TRBJ1-2; 11 bases align to TRBD1. This CDR3 has 17 residues. J gave up 4 bases and V 3 bases, and 11 bases lay outside the gene matches. Germline CDR1 SGDLS, CDR2 YYNGEE. CDR3 region: CASSGWTGGSSLYGYTF. For the CDR3, the DNA is TGTGCCAGCAGCGGATGGACAGGGGGCAGCTCCCTCTATGGCTACACCTTC.

In DNA form, the CDR3 reads TGTGCCAGCAGCTTACGGGCTAGCGGGAGCTCCTACAATGAGCAGTTCTTC. This codes for CASSLRASGSSYNEQFF. This sequence joins TRBV7-8 and TRBJ2-1; 10 bases are a match to TRBD2. J was trimmed by 0 bases and V by 2 bases; bases with no gene match: 4. Germline CDR1 reads SGHVS; CDR2 reads FQNEAQ. The CDR3 is 17 amino acids. Together with reference TRBV7-8 and TRBJ2-1, the CDR3 gives the full variable domain: GAGVSQSPRYKVAKRGQDVALRCDPISGHVSLFWYQQALGQGPEFLTYFQNEAQLDKSGLPSDRFFAERPEGSVSTLKIQRTQQEDSAVYLCASSLRASGSSYNEQFFGPGTRLTVL.

The V and J genes are TRBV4-1 and TRBJ2-5; D ambiguous. The CDR3 runs 12 residues. Germline V gene data show CDR1 as MGHRA and CDR2 as YSYEKL. Between the trimmed V and J ends, which lost 4 bases and 5 bases, there was a span of 8 bases. Here the CDR3 reads CASSLVGETQYF. The CDR3 nucleotides are TGCGCCAGCAGCCTCGTCGGGGAGACCCAGTACTTC.

V and J are TRBV7-2 and TRBJ1-2; no clear D gene. The CDR3 is 17 amino acids. Germline V gene sequence: CDR1 SGHTA, CDR2 FQGNSA. The V and J ends lost 1 base and 8 bases respectively, with 23 bases between them. DNA of the CDR3: TGTGCCAGCAGCTTAGATGCTGAGGGAAGATATCTATGGGGCTACACCTTC. Its protein product is CASSLDAEGRYLWGYTF.

The V gene is TRBV9, the J gene TRBJ2-3, with 9 bases identical to TRBD2. Trimming cost V 4 bases and J 1 base; bases outside gene matches: 1. This CDR3 is built from 14 residues. Germline values: CDR1 SGDLS, CDR2 YYNGEE. CDR3 in amino acids: CASSRLAGTDTQYF. For the CDR3, the DNA is TGTGCCAGCAGCCGACTAGCGGGCACAGATACGCAGTATTTT. The full variable domain, in which reference TRBV9 and TRBJ2-3 provide the parts outside the CDR3, is DSGVTQTPKHLITATGQRVTLRCSPRSGDLSVYWYQQSLDQGLQFLIQYYNGEERAKGNILERFSAQQFPDLHSELNLSSLELGDSALYFCASSRLAGTDTQYFGPGTRLTVL.

The chain joins TRBV6-5 to TRBJ1-4; 8 bases agree with TRBD1. Germline V gene lookup returns CDR1 MNHEY and CDR2 SVGAGI. This CDR3 is built from 14 residues. V dropped 6 bases and J dropped 0; count of bases not matched to a gene: 0. CDR3 DNA: TGTGCCAGCAGGGACAGGGCAACTAATGAAAAACTGTTTTTT. It is translated as CASRDRATNEKLFF.

The V call is TRBV5-6, the J call TRBJ2-1, with 8 bases matching TRBD2. The CDR3 is 15 residues long. Germline values: CDR1 SGHDT, CDR2 YYEEEE. V lost 0 bases to trimming and J lost 2 bases; unmatched junction nucleotides: 1. CDR3 DNA: TGTGCCAGCAGCTTGGGGACTAGCCCCTACAATGAGCAGTTCTTC. It specifies CASSLGTSPYNEQFF.

V usage is TRBV29-1 and J usage is TRBJ1-1; D unresolved. Between the trimmed V and J ends, which lost 7 bases and 4 bases, there was a span of 13 bases. Germline CDR1 and CDR2: SQVTM and ANQGSEA. This CDR3 has 12 amino acids. In DNA form, the CDR3 reads TGCAGCGCTAGTTTTGGGTCCACTGAAGCTTTCTTT. Its protein product is CSASFGSTEAFF.

This chain links TRBV11-3 with TRBJ1-1; 7 bases agree with TRBD1. Looked up from germline, CDR1 is SGHNT and CDR2 is YENEEA. The CDR3 runs 14 residues. The ends lost 4 bases at V and 1 base at J; junction bases unmatched: 3. In nucleotides, the CDR3 is TGTGCCAGCAGCTACCGGGACAGGAACACTGAAGCTTTCTTT. This gives the protein CASSYRDRNTEAFF.

This clone has a handful of counts. The chain employs TRBV30 and TRBJ1-5; a weak D match, TRBD1 (6 bases). CDR3 length equals 14 residues. Germline V gives CDR1 GTSNPN, CDR2 SVGIG (reference sequence). V was shortened by 5 bases and J by 9 bases, with 20 bases between the two germline ends. The CDR3 bases are TGTGCCTGGGGTGGGCGCGGAACCAGGGGGCCCCAGCATTTT. Translated, it gives CAWGGRGTRGPQHF. Full variable domain (missing parts from reference TRBV30 and TRBJ1-5): SQTIHQWPATLVQPVGSPLSLECTVEGTSNPNLYWYRQAAGRGLQLLFYSVGIGQISSEVPQNLSASRPQDRQFILSSKKLLLSDSGFYLCAWGGRGTRGPQHFGDGTRLSIL.

The CDR3 DNA is TGTGCCAGCAGTTACGGACTAGCGGTCTACGAGCAGTACTTC. It specifies CASSYGLAVYEQYF. The V gene is TRBV4-2, the J gene TRBJ2-7; the match to TRBD2 covers 10 bases. With V trimmed by 6 bases and J by 3 bases, 5 bases remained unmatched. The CDR3 is made up of 14 amino acids. Germline loops: CDR1 LGHNA, CDR2 YNFKEQ.

This clone was found a few times. This rearrangement joins TRBV6-5 to TRBJ1-4; 7 bases line up with TRBD1. The length of the CDR3 is 15 residues. From germline, CDR1 is MNHEY and CDR2 SVGAGI. The V segment lost 8 bases and the J segment 0 bases; nucleotides outside the gene matches: 6. The CDR3 loop reads CASGRQGATNEKLFF. CDR3 coding DNA: TGTGCCAGCGGAAGACAGGGTGCAACTAATGAAAAACTGTTTTTT.

CDR3 sequence (DNA): TGTGCCAGCAGCTTGGGGGGAGGCCTAGCGGACAATGAGCAGTTCTTC. This gives the protein CASSLGGGLADNEQFF. The chain uses TRBV11-3 and TRBJ2-1, with TRBD2 matching over 7 bases. V lost 3 bases to trimming and J lost 5 bases; unmatched junction nucleotides: 10. Germline CDR1 SGHNT, CDR2 YENEEA. The CDR3 sequence is 16 residues long.

The chain carries TRBV4-3 and TRBJ1-2; D is possibly TRBD1 (5 bases). V was trimmed by 3 bases and J by 14 bases, leaving 19 bases between them. The CDR3 runs 13 residues. CDR1 and CDR2 from the germline V gene are LGHNA and YSLEER. The CDR3 DNA is TGCGCCAGCAGCCAGGGACGGCGACTTGGAGGGACCTTC. It is translated as CASSQGRRLGGTF.

The chain couples TRBV7-9 to TRBJ1-2; perhaps TRBD1 as D (5 bases). The length of the CDR3 is 13 residues. V gave up 2 bases and J gave up 6 bases, with 10 bases separating them. Germline V gene data show CDR1 as SEHNR and CDR2 as FQNEAQ (reference sequence). The CDR3 DNA sequence: TGTGCCAGCAGCTTATGGCTACAGGATGGCTACACCTTC. Residues: CASSLWLQDGYTF.

The chain is built from TRBV4-1 and TRBJ2-1; tentative D call: TRBD2 (5 bases). The CDR3 runs to 16 residues. The V and J ends lost 3 bases and 3 bases respectively, with 15 bases between them. CDR1 is MGHRA and CDR2 is YSYEKL in the germline V gene. CDR3 DNA: TGCGCCAGCAGCCACCAAGGGCGGGCGCTCTACAATGAGCAGTTCTTC. Protein: CASSHQGRALYNEQFF.

The genes are TRBV5-4 and TRBJ2-7; 12 bases fit TRBD1. CDR3 length: 14 residues. The trim removed 8 bases at V and 10 bases at J, leaving 13 bases unmatched. The germline V gene has CDR1 SGHNT and CDR2 YYREEE (reference sequence). As DNA, the CDR3 is TGTGCCAGTACGTTGCCGGGGACAGGGGGCGGCCAGTACTTC. Translating it yields CASTLPGTGGGQYF.